The 28 T cell receptor beta chains reported below all come from one sample, sequenced in a study of blood T cell repertoires in COVID-19 (dated by TCRdb to the early 2020s). The library was built by means of the immunoSEQ multiplex PCR assay. TCRdb retrieved this table from immuneACCESS and kept in-frame rearrangements only. Not all clones are present; in checked studies, unresolved V genes account for under half, and no reason is known for the remainder. The sample yields fewer than 200,000 clones; roughly 88% were counted once. Approximately 1.2% of the sample is held by the ten biggest clonotypes. The sample comprised peripheral blood. These receptors were obtained from a man aged 55 to 70 who had recovered from COVID-19.

The chain recombines TRBV7-2 with TRBJ1-6; 10 positions agree with TRBD1. J lost 7 bases, V lost 3 bases, and 6 bases had no gene match. Germline loops: CDR1 SGHTA, CDR2 FQGNSA. This CDR3 has 16 amino acids. CDR3 DNA: TGTGCCAGCAGCTTGTACCCGGGACAGGGGAATTCACCCCTCCACTTT. Residues: CASSLYPGQGNSPLHF.

The chain is built from TRBV10-3 and TRBJ2-7; the match to TRBD1 covers 10 bases. The germline gives CDR1 ENHRY, CDR2 SYGVKD. CDR3 length: 15 amino acids. Losses at the gene ends were 1 base for V and 9 bases for J; bases not matched to a gene: 9. The CDR3, as DNA: TGTGCCATCAGTGAGTTAGGGACAGGGGCGTATGGGCAGTACTTC. It yields the protein CAISELGTGAYGQYF.

V usage is TRBV27 and J usage is TRBJ1-2; 7 nucleotides align to TRBD1. Germline CDR1 is MNHEY and CDR2 is SMNVEV (reference sequence). This CDR3 region has 14 residues. With 8 bases clipped from V and 1 base from J, the junction kept 7 bases outside the gene matches. CDR3 sequence reads: CASRRQGFNYGYTF. DNA for the CDR3: TGTGCCAGCCGACGACAGGGTTTTAACTATGGCTACACCTTC.

This clone was found once. The J gene is TRBJ2-5, the V gene TRBV24-1; D unclear. The CDR3 is made up of 16 amino acids. Germline V CDR1 and CDR2: KGHDR, SFDVKD. Trimming took 6 bases from V and 1 from J, leaving 17 bases between them. CDR3 region: CATSTTTAKFQETQYF. The CDR3, as DNA: TGTGCCACCAGTACTACGACCGCAAAGTTCCAAGAGACCCAGTACTTC.

This chain links TRBV27 with TRBJ1-4; 10 nucleotides match TRBD1. J lost 6 bases, V lost 5 bases, and 3 bases had no gene match. Germline CDR1 is MNHEY and CDR2 is SMNVEV (reference sequence). This CDR3 region has 14 residues. CDR3 amino acids: CASSLGQGDEKLFF. CDR3 coding DNA: TGTGCCAGCAGTCTAGGACAGGGGGATGAAAAACTGTTTTTT.

The rearrangement links TRBV18 to TRBJ1-5; 9 bases agree with TRBD1. This CDR3 has 14 residues. CDR1 KGHSH and CDR2 LQKENI come from the germline V gene. V lost 2 bases and J lost 10; bases outside the gene matches: 6. CDR3: CASSPEGQGKPQHF. The CDR3 DNA reads as TGTGCCAGCTCACCAGAGGGACAGGGAAAACCCCAGCATTTT.

V is TRBV25-1 and J is TRBJ1-2; 8 positions match TRBD1. The V segment lost 3 bases and the J segment 4 bases; nucleotides outside the gene matches: 7. Germline CDR1 MGHDK, CDR2 SYGVNS. The CDR3 has 15 residues. In DNA form, the CDR3 reads TGTGCCAGCAGTGACCAGACAGGGGACTTCTATGGCTACACCTTC. The encoded protein is CASSDQTGDFYGYTF.

The chain has TRBV19 and TRBJ1-5; 9 nucleotides agree with TRBD1. J was trimmed by 5 bases and V by 1 base; bases with no gene match: 3. The CDR3 length is 15 residues. Germline CDR1 reads LNHDA; CDR2 reads SQIVND (reference sequence). CDR3 DNA: TGTGCCAGTAGTATAGTAACAGGGGGCTATCAGCCCCAGCATTTT. This sequence encodes CASSIVTGGYQPQHF.

This chain uses TRBV3-1 (or the pseudogene TRBV3-2) with TRBJ1-2; 7 bases agree with TRBD1. V shed 4 bases, J shed 7 bases, and the junction held 9 bases outside the gene matches. The CDR3 loop spans 14 amino acids. Germline CDR1 reads LGHDT; CDR2 reads YNNKEL (reference sequence). CDR3 in amino acids: CASSRLDRAGGYTF. CDR3 in DNA: TGTGCCAGCAGCCGACTTGACAGGGCCGGTGGCTACACCTTC.

This sequence joins TRBV7-3 and TRBJ2-5, with D perhaps matching TRBD1 (6 bases). The V end lost 3 bases, the J end lost 5 bases, and 19 bases lay between the germline ends. The germline CDR1 and CDR2 sequences are SGHTA and FQGTGA. This CDR3 contains 16 residues. The CDR3 protein is CASSFLTGRGSETQYF. The CDR3 nucleotides are TGTGCCAGCAGCTTTCTGACAGGTCGAGGGTCGGAGACCCAGTACTTC.

The genes are TRBV18 and TRBJ2-7, with 7 nucleotides matching TRBD1. Germline trimming cut 2 bases from V and 6 bases from J; bases unmatched to any gene: 1. The germline gives CDR1 KGHSH, CDR2 LQKENI. The CDR3 is made up of 12 amino acids. The CDR3 loop is CASSPDRVEQYF. DNA for the CDR3: TGTGCCAGCTCACCAGACAGGGTCGAGCAGTACTTC.

On this clone itself: The identical CDR3 is also encoded by other nucleotide sequences in the sample. The chain recombines TRBV19 with TRBJ1-2, with D unclear. Germline V gene data show CDR1 as LNHDA and CDR2 as SQIVND (reference sequence). CDR3 length: 12 amino acids. Trimming took off 0 bases at V and 6 bases at J, with 5 bases between the two ends. The DNA for the CDR3 is TGTGCCAGTAGTATAGATCGGGATGGCTACACCTTC. This sequence encodes CASSIDRDGYTF.

The V gene is TRBV5-8, the J gene TRBJ2-5; a weak D match, TRBD2 (6 bases). V was shortened by 0 bases and J by 5 bases, with 20 bases between the two germline ends. This CDR3 has 17 residues. The V gene's germline CDR1 is SGHTS and CDR2 YDEGEE. CDR3 sequence reads: CASSLALGGSNEETQYF. The CDR3 bases are TGTGCCAGCAGCTTGGCTCTGGGGGGTTCTAATGAGGAGACCCAGTACTTC.

V is TRBV5-1 and J is TRBJ1-2, with a weak D call TRBD1 (5 bases). The CDR3 extends over 12 amino acids. CDR1 SGHRS and CDR2 YFSETQ come from the germline V gene. Trimming removed 2 bases from V and 7 bases from J, with 9 bases in between. The CDR3 reads CASSFGGAGYTF. CDR3 in DNA: TGCGCCAGCAGCTTTGGCGGGGCTGGCTACACCTTC. The full variable domain, in which reference TRBV5-1 and TRBJ1-2 provide the parts outside the CDR3, is KAGVTQTPRYLIKTRGQQVTLSCSPISGHRSVSWYQQTPGQGLQFLFEYFSETQRNKGNFPGRFSGRQFSNSRSEMNVSTLELGDSALYLCASSFGGAGYTFGSGTRLTVV.

This chain links TRBV5-1 with TRBJ1-5; D call uncertain. V shed 2 bases and J shed 3 bases, with 12 bases lying between them. There are 15 residues in the CDR3. Germline lookup yields CDR1 SGHRS and CDR2 YFSETQ. This chain's CDR3 is CASSLAGLYNQPQHF. CDR3 DNA: TGCGCCAGCAGCTTAGCAGGTTTATACAATCAGCCCCAGCATTTT.

V is TRBV4-3 and J is TRBJ1-5, with a possible D match to TRBD1 (5 bases). The CDR3 spans 15 residues. Trimming removed 0 bases from V and 9 bases from J, with 15 bases in between. Germline values: CDR1 LGHNA, CDR2 YSLEER. CDR3 amino acids: CASSQDSGPLSPQHF. The CDR3 region has the DNA TGCGCCAGCAGCCAAGATTCAGGGCCTCTATCGCCCCAGCATTTT.

This chain connects TRBV6-5 to TRBJ1-2; no clear D gene. Germline-derived CDR1 and CDR2 are MNHEY and SVGAGI. CDR3 length: 15 amino acids. The V end lost 0 bases, the J end lost 8 bases, and 16 bases lay between the germline ends. This chain's CDR3 is CASSYSTFGGNGYTF. Written as DNA, the CDR3 is TGTGCCAGCAGTTACTCGACGTTCGGAGGGAACGGCTACACCTTC.

This chain uses TRBV5-4 with TRBJ2-7; 9 positions match TRBD1. V shed 6 bases, J shed 2 bases, and the junction held 6 bases outside the gene matches. Germline CDR1 and CDR2: SGHNT and YYREEE (reference sequence). The CDR3 runs 14 residues. The chain's CDR3 is CASTSRTGAYEQYF. As DNA, the CDR3 is TGTGCCAGCACATCCAGGACAGGGGCCTACGAGCAGTACTTC.

Written as DNA, the CDR3 is TGTGCCAGCAGCCCGACCAGGGCTTCCTCCTACAATGAGCAGTTCTTC. Translating gives CASSPTRASSYNEQFF. V usage is TRBV11-3 and J usage is TRBJ2-1; tentatively, D is TRBD1 (5 bases). The CDR3 loop spans 16 amino acids. Germline V gives CDR1 SGHNT, CDR2 YENEEA. V lost 5 bases, J lost 0 bases, and 14 bases lay in between.

This chain links TRBV25-1 with TRBJ2-7, with D possibly TRBD2 on 6 matching bases. The germline V gene encodes CDR1 MGHDK and CDR2 SYGVNS. Trimming removed 4 bases from V and 5 bases from J, with 18 bases in between. This CDR3 comprises 15 residues. The CDR3, as DNA: TGTGCCAGCAGTGGCCCCGGGGGACTTGGGGACGAGCAGTACTTC. It translates to CASSGPGGLGDEQYF.

This rearrangement joins TRBV12-3 or TRBV12-4 to TRBJ1-1; D unresolved. This CDR3 contains 12 residues. The V gene lost 3 bases and the J gene lost 4 bases, with 6 bases spanning the gap. The CDR3 loop is CASSFEVTEAFF. Here the CDR3 DNA reads TGTGCCAGCAGTTTTGAGGTCACTGAAGCTTTCTTT.

For this clone: Other DNA sequences in this specimen translate into the identical CDR3. The chain employs TRBV18 and TRBJ2-5; no clear D. The CDR3 covers 13 residues. The V end lost 3 bases, the J end lost 4 bases, and 9 bases lay between the germline ends. Germline V gene lookup returns CDR1 KGHSH and CDR2 LQKENI. The CDR3 DNA reads TGTGCCAGCTCACCCTCGGGTGGAGAGACCCAGTACTTC. This encodes CASSPSGGETQYF.

This sequence joins TRBV6-2 or TRBV6-3 and TRBJ1-1; the D gene is possibly TRBD1 (5 bases). Trimming pared 2 bases from V and 5 bases from J, leaving 9 bases between. This CDR3 region has 13 residues. From germline, CDR1 is MNHEY and CDR2 SVGEGT. CDR3 residues: CASSYSRVTEAFF. In DNA form, the CDR3 reads TGTGCCAGCAGTTACAGCAGGGTGACTGAAGCTTTCTTT.

The CDR3 DNA reads TGTGCCAGCAGTTTAAGGGGGACGACGAATTCACCCCTCCACTTT. As protein: CASSLRGTTNSPLHF. V is TRBV27 and J is TRBJ1-6, with a tentative D call TRBD1 (6 bases). The CDR3 consists of 15 residues. Per germline, CDR1 MNHEY and CDR2 SMNVEV (reference sequence). V was trimmed by 2 bases and J by 7 bases, leaving 12 bases between them.

The genes are TRBV7-9 and TRBJ2-7; a weak D match, TRBD1 (5 bases). The germline V gene has CDR1 SEHNR and CDR2 FQNEAQ (reference sequence). Trimming removed 3 bases at V and 5 bases at J, with 14 bases between. This CDR3 spans 14 amino acids. The CDR3 sequence is CASSFGASLNEQYF. The CDR3 DNA follows: TGTGCCAGCAGCTTTGGGGCCAGCTTAAACGAGCAGTACTTC.

The chain joins TRBV2 to TRBJ2-5; D not resolved. Trimming took off 7 bases at V and 7 bases at J, with 10 bases between the two ends. The CDR3 is 11 amino acids. Per the germline V gene, CDR1 is SNHLY and CDR2 is FYNNEI. CDR3 sequence: CASTPHVTQYF. The CDR3 DNA reads TGTGCCAGCACCCCCCATGTGACCCAGTACTTC.

The chain couples TRBV6-6 to TRBJ2-5, with unresolved D. Germline lookup yields CDR1 MNHNY and CDR2 SVGAGI (reference sequence). The CDR3 contains 13 residues. The germline V and J ends were trimmed by 8 bases and 5 bases, with 15 bases remaining between them. The CDR3 here is CASSSTMFETQYF. CDR3 coding DNA: TGTGCCAGCTCGAGTACCATGTTTGAGACCCAGTACTTC.

This sequence joins TRBV19 and TRBJ1-2, with 7 positions matching TRBD1. Germline V gives CDR1 LNHDA, CDR2 SQIVND (reference sequence). J gave up 4 bases and V 8 bases, and 13 bases lay outside the gene matches. This CDR3 region has 15 residues. CDR3 sequence reads: CASAGGQRIPYGYTF. CDR3 DNA: TGTGCCAGTGCCGGGGGACAGCGAATACCCTATGGCTACACCTTC.